The clone carrying this T cell receptor beta chain was found once. The antigen remains undetermined. The CDR3 consists of 12 residues. Germline CDR1 reads MNHNS; CDR2 reads SASEGT. V gave up 7 bases and J gave up 7 bases, with 14 bases separating them. The data are from a study of CD8+CD57+ T cells in acquired aplastic anemia. Overall study: Isolated CD4+ and CD8+ cells, once sorted, yielded DNA averaging 3.2 ug. On average, healthy donors gave approximately 11 million reads for CD4+ cells.

Study results and limitations: A significant difference in CD8+ Simpson's diversity between patients and controls was not found.

The study profiled TCR beta VDJ and CDR3 using genomic DNA as template. MiXCR, run by TCRdb on the reads, gives a single entry per CDR3 protein. The data contain under 150,000 distinct CDR3 sequences, 41% of them singletons. Input material: sorted CD4+, CD8+, or CD8+CD57+ T cells (not recorded which) from PBMCs. This sequence was found in a human donor in good health, serving as a control. The rearrangement uses TRBV6-1 and TRBJ2-7; D might be TRBD1 or TRBD2, each matching 6 bases. Here the CDR3 reads CASTRGLEEQYF. CDR3 sequence (DNA): TGTGCCAGCACCCGGGGGCTCGAAGAGCAGTACTTC.